Following are 13 T cell receptor beta chains from one sample sequenced in a study of blood T cell repertoires in COVID-19. Clones were sequenced by immunoSEQ multiplex PCR, and TCRdb holds only the in-frame ones, with some missing. Found here are about 400,000 clones, roughly 90% of them singletons; the top ten hold more than 1%. Sequenced sample: peripheral blood. Source of these receptors: a man aged 35-49 years with acute or convalescent COVID-19.

This rearrangement joins TRBV28 to TRBJ1-2; D perhaps matches TRBD1 (6 bases). The CDR3 spans 16 residues. Trimming left V 7 bases short and J 1 base short, with 19 bases between. Germline V gene sequence: CDR1 MDHEN, CDR2 SYDVKM. The CDR3 sequence: CASNTKGQRFNYGYTF. CDR3 in DNA: TGTGCCAGCAATACTAAAGGACAGCGCTTTAACTATGGCTACACCTTC.

The chain links TRBV20-1 to TRBJ1-2, with a weak D call TRBD1 (5 bases). V dropped 5 bases and J dropped 8 bases, with 6 bases sitting between them. Per the germline V gene, CDR1 is DFQATT and CDR2 is SNEGSKA (reference sequence). The CDR3 loop spans 9 amino acids. The CDR3 here is CSAGGGYTF. The DNA of the CDR3 is TGCAGTGCTGGGGGGGGCTACACCTTC.

V usage is TRBV5-1 and J usage is TRBJ2-1; 9 bases match TRBD2. The germline V gene encodes CDR1 SGHRS and CDR2 YFSETQ. With V trimmed by 4 bases and J by 2 bases, 4 bases remained unmatched. CDR3 length: 15 residues. CDR3 protein: CASSSGGNAYNEQFF. The CDR3, as DNA: TGCGCCAGCAGCAGCGGGGGGAATGCCTACAATGAGCAGTTCTTC. Together with reference TRBV5-1 and TRBJ2-1, the CDR3 gives the full variable domain: KAGVTQTPRYLIKTRGQQVTLSCSPISGHRSVSWYQQTPGQGLQFLFEYFSETQRNKGNFPGRFSGRQFSNSRSEMNVSTLELGDSALYLCASSSGGNAYNEQFFGPGTRLTVL.

The chain carries TRBV5-4 and TRBJ2-1; 8 nucleotides match TRBD1. This CDR3 comprises 14 residues. V shed 6 bases and J 5 bases; nucleotides not matched to a gene: 7. Germline CDR1 reads SGHNT; CDR2 reads YYREEE (reference sequence). The CDR3 bases are TGTGCCAGCATGACAGGGGTCGTCAACAATGAGCAGTTCTTC. This codes for CASMTGVVNNEQFF.

This chain uses TRBV28 with TRBJ1-2; 9 bases map to TRBD1. This CDR3 region has 17 residues. CDR1 and CDR2 from the germline V gene are MDHEN and SYDVKM. The V gene end was trimmed by 5 bases and the J gene end by 3 bases; junction bases not matched to a gene: 13. This CDR3 reads CASSPSLNRGLHYGYTF. CDR3 bases: TGTGCCAGCAGTCCATCCCTTAACAGGGGGCTTCACTATGGCTACACCTTC.

The J gene is TRBJ1-2, the V gene TRBV28; weak D call: TRBD1 (5 bases). Germline CDR1 MDHEN, CDR2 SYDVKM. The CDR3 sequence is 14 residues long. Trimming removed 3 bases at V and 8 bases at J, with 16 bases between. DNA of the CDR3: TGTGCCAGCAGTTTCGTAGTTCAGGGCGGCGGCTACACCTTC. This gives the protein CASSFVVQGGGYTF.

The chain combines TRBV5-8 with TRBJ2-7; TRBD1 matches at 11 bases. The CDR3 has 17 residues. V shed 0 bases and J 5 bases; nucleotides not matched to a gene: 10. Germline V gene data show CDR1 as SGHTS and CDR2 as YDEGEE. The CDR3 coding sequence is TGTGCCAGCAGCTTGGATTCCCGGGACAGGGGGTTCCACGAGCAGTACTTC. As protein: CASSLDSRDRGFHEQYF.

This chain uses TRBV19 with TRBJ2-1; TRBD1 might be the D (5 bases). Germline CDR1 LNHDA, CDR2 SQIVND (reference sequence). Trimming shortened V by 5 bases and J by 5 bases, and 10 bases separated the two germline ends. This CDR3 is 13 amino acids long. CDR3 sequence reads: CASSWTTDNEQFF. CDR3 DNA sequence: TGTGCCAGTAGTTGGACAACGGACAATGAGCAGTTCTTC.

This chain links TRBV20-1 with TRBJ2-5; possibly TRBD1 for D (6 bases). V lost 7 bases, J lost 5 bases, and 11 bases lay in between. CDR1 and CDR2 (germline): DFQATT, SNEGSKA (reference sequence). The CDR3 is 11 residues long. CDR3 nucleotide sequence: TGCAGTGTCTCCGACAGGGAGACCCAGTACTTC. It is translated as CSVSDRETQYF.

V is TRBV4-2 and J is TRBJ2-7, with 12 bases lining up with TRBD2. CDR3 length equals 16 residues. Trimming cost V 4 bases and J 5 bases; bases outside gene matches: 9. CDR1 is LGHNA, CDR2 YNFKEQ, per germline. This CDR3 is CASSRSSGGALDEQYF. CDR3 sequence (DNA): TGTGCCAGCAGCCGATCTAGCGGGGGGGCTCTGGACGAGCAGTACTTC.

This sequence joins TRBV6-2 or TRBV6-3 and TRBJ1-5, with a weak D call TRBD1 (6 bases). The CDR3 extends over 15 amino acids. V lost 2 bases, J lost 6 bases, and 14 bases lay in between. CDR1 and CDR2 from the germline V gene are MNHEY and SVGEGT. The CDR3, as DNA: TGTGCCAGCAGTTACAAGGTCAGGGGTGGTCAGCCCCAGCATTTT. Translation gives CASSYKVRGGQPQHF.

The rearrangement uses TRBV6-2 or TRBV6-3 and TRBJ1-2, with 8 nucleotides matching TRBD1. V dropped 5 bases and J dropped 4; count of bases not matched to a gene: 3. Germline values: CDR1 MNHEY, CDR2 SVGEGT. This CDR3 spans 13 amino acids. CDR3 nucleotide sequence: TGTGCCAGCAGTGACAGGGGACCCTATGGCTACACCTTC. This gives the protein CASSDRGPYGYTF.

The V call is TRBV7-3, the J call TRBJ2-1, with D perhaps matching TRBD2 (6 bases). The length of the CDR3 is 14 residues. The germline V gene has CDR1 SGHTA and CDR2 FQGTGA. The germline V and J ends were trimmed by 1 base and 10 bases, with 14 bases remaining between them. The chain's CDR3 is CASSLNGGGMEQFF. CDR3 coding DNA: TGTGCCAGCAGCTTAAATGGTGGGGGGATGGAGCAGTTCTTC.